The 18 T cell receptor beta chains below all came from one sample that was sequenced in a study of cytomegalovirus exposure and HLA in healthy donors. With 60 Vbeta and 13 Jbeta primers, the PCR was carried out. The repertoire was sequenced with immunoSEQ multiplex PCR; TCRdb's copy has only in-frame clones and lacks some. The sample records about 200,000 clones, 75% to 90% being singletons. Sequencing was carried out using PBMCs. The receptors originated from a woman in her thirties or forties in good health and CMV-seronegative.

The chain couples TRBV19 to TRBJ1-5; tentative D call: TRBD1 (6 bases). The CDR3 is made up of 16 amino acids. Trimming cost V 6 bases and J 4 bases, with 19 bases left between them. Germline CDR1 and CDR2: LNHDA and SQIVND (reference sequence). CDR3 in DNA: TGTGCCAGTAGGGACTGGGGCAGGGGAGGGAATCAGCCCCAGCATTTT. Its translation is CASRDWGRGGNQPQHF.

The chain recombines TRBV6-5 with TRBJ2-5; D uncertain. The J call is uncertain, as TRBJ2-7 better fits the DNA end. The CDR3 contains 15 residues. The V gene's germline CDR1 is MNHEY and CDR2 SVGAGI. This CDR3 is CASSYSFSVTYEQYF. In DNA form, the CDR3 reads TGTGCCAGCAGTTACAGCTTTTCTGTAACCTACGAGCAGTACTTC.

The chain carries TRBV30 and TRBJ2-3, with TRBD1 identical over 8 bases. Germline CDR1 GTSNPN, CDR2 SVGIG (reference sequence). The CDR3 is 13 amino acids. Unmatched junction bases numbered 3, after V lost 4 bases and J lost 3 bases. CDR3 region: CAWNRGLTDTQYF. In DNA, the CDR3 is TGTGCCTGGAACAGGGGGTTAACAGATACGCAGTATTTT. The full variable domain, completed using reference TRBV30 and TRBJ2-3, is SQTIHQWPATLVQPVGSPLSLECTVEGTSNPNLYWYRQAAGRGLQLLFYSVGIGQISSEVPQNLSASRPQDRQFILSSKKLLLSDSGFYLCAWNRGLTDTQYFGPGTRLTVL.

The chain is built from TRBV4-2 and TRBJ1-5; possible D gene TRBD1, 5 bases. The CDR3 has 21 residues. CDR1 and CDR2 (germline): LGHNA, YNFKEQ. V shed 2 bases and J shed 1 base, with 27 bases lying between them. CDR3 nucleotides: TGTGCCAGCAGCCAACTACCGGGGGGTGGGCTCCACCTAGACAGCAATCAGCCCCAGCATTTT. It is translated as CASSQLPGGGLHLDSNQPQHF.

The J gene is TRBJ2-7, the V gene TRBV7-2, with D possibly TRBD2 on 5 matching bases. This CDR3 has 15 residues. V gave up 5 bases and J gave up 0 bases, with 14 bases separating them. CDR1 and CDR2 from the germline V gene are SGHTA and FQGNSA. CDR3 sequence: CASSPSAGSSYEQYF. As DNA, the CDR3 is TGTGCCAGCAGCCCATCTGCGGGTAGCTCCTACGAGCAGTACTTC.

V gene TRBV11-2 combines with J gene TRBJ2-7; D is perhaps TRBD1 (5 bases). In germline, CDR1 is SGHAT, CDR2 FQNNGV. V was shortened by 3 bases and J by 3 bases, with 9 bases between the two germline ends. The CDR3 covers 13 residues. CDR3 region: CASSFQGNYEQYF. The CDR3 DNA is TGTGCCAGCAGCTTCCAGGGTAACTACGAGCAGTACTTC.

The rearrangement uses TRBV7-3 and TRBJ2-5; the match to TRBD1 covers 7 bases. This CDR3 spans 16 amino acids. The germline V gene encodes CDR1 SGHTA and CDR2 FQGTGA. V was pared by 1 base and J by 5 bases, with 10 bases of the junction left unmatched. CDR3 DNA sequence: TGTGCCAGCAGCTTAAGATATAAGGGGGCGAGGGAGACCCAGTACTTC. Translation: CASSLRYKGARETQYF.

This sequence joins TRBV18 and TRBJ2-7, with D tentatively TRBD2 (7 bases). Per the germline V gene, CDR1 is KGHSH and CDR2 is LQKENI. CDR3 length: 13 amino acids. V was shortened by 6 bases and J by 5 bases, with 14 bases between the two germline ends. CDR3 sequence reads: CASSSGRDNEQYF. In nucleotides, the CDR3 is TGTGCCAGCTCCTCGGGGAGGGACAACGAGCAGTACTTC.

This clone has just one count. The chain joins TRBV28 to TRBJ1-4; D gene uncertain. CDR1 and CDR2 (germline): MDHEN, SYDVKM. This CDR3 region has 16 residues. V gave up 6 bases and J gave up 0 bases, with 14 bases separating them. CDR3 sequence: CASSNYQPATNEKLFF. For the CDR3, the DNA is TGTGCCAGCAGCAATTACCAACCGGCAACTAATGAAAAACTGTTTTTT.

This clone came up once. V is TRBV10-2 and J is TRBJ1-1; D is perhaps TRBD1 (6 bases). V was trimmed by 2 bases and J by 10 bases, leaving 14 bases between them. The length of the CDR3 is 13 residues. The V gene's germline CDR1 is WSHSY and CDR2 SAAADI. The CDR3 loop is CASSELPQGTAFF. The CDR3 bases are TGCGCCAGCAGTGAGCTCCCACAGGGAACAGCTTTCTTT.

This clone counts as medium-sized. This chain links TRBV10-3 with TRBJ1-2, with TRBD1 matching 9 bases. The J segment lost 4 bases and the V segment lost 7 bases, leaving 10 bases of the junction unmatched. This CDR3 is built from 15 residues. Germline V gene lookup returns CDR1 ENHRY and CDR2 SYGVKD. The CDR3 region is CAIIGDRVYPYGYTF. CDR3 nucleotide sequence: TGTGCCATCATAGGGGACAGGGTTTACCCCTATGGCTACACCTTC.

This chain uses TRBV19 with TRBJ2-7; the D is unclear. The germline gives CDR1 LNHDA, CDR2 SQIVND (reference sequence). V lost 6 bases, J lost 2 bases, and 17 bases lay in between. This CDR3 comprises 15 residues. The CDR3: CASSRTIGGTYEQYF. CDR3 nucleotides: TGTGCCAGTAGCCGCACGATAGGCGGAACCTACGAGCAGTACTTC.

This clone occurred many times. The chain joins TRBV7-9 to TRBJ1-1; 9 bases are a match to TRBD1. The V gene's germline CDR1 is SEHNR and CDR2 FQNEAQ (reference sequence). Unmatched junction bases numbered 15, after V lost 5 bases and J lost 5 bases. This CDR3 is built from 17 residues. CDR3 nucleotide sequence: TGTGCCAGCAGCCAAATTACAGGGGGCTCTCCGGGTACTGAAGCTTTCTTT. This translates into CASSQITGGSPGTEAFF.

Comments on this clone: This sample includes further DNA sequences coding for the same CDR3. The genes are TRBV2 and TRBJ2-2; weak D call: TRBD1 (6 bases). From germline, CDR1 is SNHLY and CDR2 FYNNEI. The CDR3 has 14 amino acids. Between the trimmed V and J ends, which lost 5 bases and 5 bases, there was a span of 12 bases. Here the CDR3 reads CASSINRDTGELFF. The CDR3 bases are TGTGCCAGCAGTATTAACAGGGATACCGGGGAGCTGTTTTTT.

This sequence joins TRBV10-2 and TRBJ2-1; a possible D gene is TRBD2 (6 bases). V gave up 8 bases and J gave up 6 bases, with 11 bases separating them. Looked up from germline, CDR1 is WSHSY and CDR2 is SAAADI. The CDR3 spans 12 residues. The CDR3 coding sequence is TGCGCCAGCGCCCCGGGAGCCAATGAGCAGTTCTTC. Protein: CASAPGANEQFF.

The chain joins TRBV2 to TRBJ1-2; D may be TRBD1 (6 bases). There are 16 residues in the CDR3. Germline CDR1 reads SNHLY; CDR2 reads FYNNEI. Trimming stripped 6 bases from V and 8 bases from J, with 25 bases between. The DNA for the CDR3 is TGTGCCAGCAGGGGAAGGACAGACCAACCTGCACGGGGCTACACCTTC. This codes for CASRGRTDQPARGYTF.

Ten or more counts support this clone. The chain employs TRBV6-4 and TRBJ2-1; 14 nucleotides match TRBD2. After removal of 3 bases from V and 8 bases from J, the junction contained 6 bases not matched to a gene. The germline V gene has CDR1 MRHNA and CDR2 SNTAGT. The CDR3 totals 16 residues. DNA for the CDR3: TGTGCCAGCAGTGAAGGGACTAGCGGGAGTGTAGATGAGCAGTTCTTC. Its protein product is CASSEGTSGSVDEQFF.

The chain carries TRBV27 and TRBJ2-7, with D tentatively TRBD2 (5 bases). The CDR3 is made up of 19 amino acids. Germline lookup yields CDR1 MNHEY and CDR2 SMNVEV (reference sequence). V lost 5 bases, J lost 9 bases, and 35 bases lay in between. In nucleotides, the CDR3 is TGTGCCAGCAGTAGTCGGCTAGCTGCTCCTAAGGACCCTCCTAAGTGGCAGTACTTC. Translating gives CASSSRLAAPKDPPKWQYF.